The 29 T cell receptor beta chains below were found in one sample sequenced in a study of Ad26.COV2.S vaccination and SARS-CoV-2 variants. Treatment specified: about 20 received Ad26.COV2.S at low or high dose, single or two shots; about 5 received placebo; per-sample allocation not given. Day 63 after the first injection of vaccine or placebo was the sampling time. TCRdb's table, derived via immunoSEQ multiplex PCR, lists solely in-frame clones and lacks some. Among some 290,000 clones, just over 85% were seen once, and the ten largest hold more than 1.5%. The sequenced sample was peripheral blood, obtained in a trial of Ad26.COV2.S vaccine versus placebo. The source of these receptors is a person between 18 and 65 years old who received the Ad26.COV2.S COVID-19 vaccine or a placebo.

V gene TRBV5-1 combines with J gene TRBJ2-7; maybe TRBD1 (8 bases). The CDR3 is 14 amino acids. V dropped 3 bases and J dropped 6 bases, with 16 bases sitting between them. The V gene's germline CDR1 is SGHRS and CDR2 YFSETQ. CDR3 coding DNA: TGCGCCAGCAGCTCCAACAGGGGGGAGGGCGAGCAGTACTTC. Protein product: CASSSNRGEGEQYF.

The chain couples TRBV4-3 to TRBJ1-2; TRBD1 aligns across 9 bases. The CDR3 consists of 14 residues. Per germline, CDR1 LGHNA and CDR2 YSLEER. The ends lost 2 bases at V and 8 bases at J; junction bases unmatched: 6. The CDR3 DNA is TGCGCCAGCAGCCAATTACAGGGGGCGCGGGGCTACACCTTC. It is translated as CASSQLQGARGYTF.

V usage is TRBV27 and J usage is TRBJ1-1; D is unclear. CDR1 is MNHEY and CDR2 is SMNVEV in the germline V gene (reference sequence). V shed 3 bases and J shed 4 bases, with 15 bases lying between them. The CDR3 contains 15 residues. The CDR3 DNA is TGTGCCAGCAGTTTGAGTAGACCCCGTGGCACTGAAGCTTTCTTT. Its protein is CASSLSRPRGTEAFF.

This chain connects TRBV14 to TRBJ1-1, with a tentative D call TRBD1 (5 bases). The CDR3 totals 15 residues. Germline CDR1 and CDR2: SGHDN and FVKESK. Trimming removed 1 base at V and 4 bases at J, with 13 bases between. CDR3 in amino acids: CASSQVAGGITEAFF. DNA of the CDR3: TGTGCCAGCAGCCAAGTTGCGGGGGGGATCACTGAAGCTTTCTTT. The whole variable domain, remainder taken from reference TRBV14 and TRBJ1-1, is EAGVTQFPSHSVIEKGQTVTLRCDPISGHDNLYWYRRVMGKEIKFLLHFVKESKQDESGMPNNRFLAERTGGTYSTLKVQPAELEDSGVYFCASSQVAGGITEAFFGQGTRLTVV.

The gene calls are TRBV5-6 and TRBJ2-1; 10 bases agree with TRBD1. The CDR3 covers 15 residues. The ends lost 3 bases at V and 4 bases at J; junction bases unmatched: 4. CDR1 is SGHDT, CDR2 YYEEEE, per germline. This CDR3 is CASSWTGGSYNEQFF. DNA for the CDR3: TGTGCCAGCAGCTGGACAGGGGGAAGTTACAATGAGCAGTTCTTC.

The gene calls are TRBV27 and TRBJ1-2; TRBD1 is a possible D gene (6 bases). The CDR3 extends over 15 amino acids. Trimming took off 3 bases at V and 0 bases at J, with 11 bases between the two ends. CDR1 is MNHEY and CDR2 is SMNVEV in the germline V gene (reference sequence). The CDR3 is CASSLTPGANYGYTF. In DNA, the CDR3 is TGTGCCAGCAGTTTGACCCCAGGGGCTAACTATGGCTACACCTTC.

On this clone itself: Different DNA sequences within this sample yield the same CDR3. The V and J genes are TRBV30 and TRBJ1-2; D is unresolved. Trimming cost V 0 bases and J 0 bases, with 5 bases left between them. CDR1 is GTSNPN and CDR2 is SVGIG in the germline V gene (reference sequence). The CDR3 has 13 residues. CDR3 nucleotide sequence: TGTGCCTGGAGTGTAGCAGCTAACTATGGCTACACCTTC. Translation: CAWSVAANYGYTF.

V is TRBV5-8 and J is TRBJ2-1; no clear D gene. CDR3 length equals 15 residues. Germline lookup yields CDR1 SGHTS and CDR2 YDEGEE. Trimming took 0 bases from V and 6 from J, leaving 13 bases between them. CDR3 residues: CASSLDSVGPNEQFF. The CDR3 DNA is TGTGCCAGCAGCTTGGACTCGGTGGGTCCCAATGAGCAGTTCTTC.

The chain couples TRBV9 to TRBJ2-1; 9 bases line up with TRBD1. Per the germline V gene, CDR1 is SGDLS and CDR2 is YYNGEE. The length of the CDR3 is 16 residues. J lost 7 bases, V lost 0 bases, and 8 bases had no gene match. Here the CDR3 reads CASSVGSGQGRNEQFF. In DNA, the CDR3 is TGTGCCAGCAGCGTAGGTTCGGGACAGGGTAGGAATGAGCAGTTCTTC.

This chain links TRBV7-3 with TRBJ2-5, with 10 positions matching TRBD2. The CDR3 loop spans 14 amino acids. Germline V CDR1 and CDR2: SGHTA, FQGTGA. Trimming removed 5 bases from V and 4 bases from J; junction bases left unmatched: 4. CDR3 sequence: CASSPSGGGETQYF. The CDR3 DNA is TGTGCCAGCAGCCCTAGCGGGGGAGGAGAGACCCAGTACTTC.

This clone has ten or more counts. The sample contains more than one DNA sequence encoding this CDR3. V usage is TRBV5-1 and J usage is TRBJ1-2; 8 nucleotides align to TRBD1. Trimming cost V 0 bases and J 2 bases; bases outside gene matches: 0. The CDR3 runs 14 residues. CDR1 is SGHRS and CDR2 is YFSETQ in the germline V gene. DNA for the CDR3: TGCGCCAGCAGCTTGGACAGGGGGAACTATGGCTACACCTTC. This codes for CASSLDRGNYGYTF.

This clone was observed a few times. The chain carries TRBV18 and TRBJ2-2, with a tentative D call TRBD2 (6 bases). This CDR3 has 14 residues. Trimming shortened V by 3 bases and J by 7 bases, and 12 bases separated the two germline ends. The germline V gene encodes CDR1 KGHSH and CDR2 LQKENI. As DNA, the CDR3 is TGTGCCAGCTCACCGGCAGGGAGGAGCGGGGAGCTGTTTTTT. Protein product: CASSPAGRSGELFF.

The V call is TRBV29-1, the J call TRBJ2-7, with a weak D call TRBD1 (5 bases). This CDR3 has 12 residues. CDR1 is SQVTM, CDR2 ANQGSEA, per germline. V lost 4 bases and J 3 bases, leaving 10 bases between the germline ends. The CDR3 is CSVATENYEQYF. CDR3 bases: TGCAGCGTTGCGACAGAGAACTACGAGCAGTACTTC.

The CDR3 protein is CASSIPGTGSYEQYF. The CDR3 DNA reads TGCGCCAGCAGTATACCCGGGACGGGCTCCTACGAGCAGTACTTC. This chain uses TRBV10-2 with TRBJ2-7; D may be TRBD1 or TRBD2 (5 bases each). The CDR3 is 15 residues long. V lost 5 bases, J lost 0 bases, and 14 bases lay in between. Germline-derived CDR1 and CDR2 are WSHSY and SAAADI.

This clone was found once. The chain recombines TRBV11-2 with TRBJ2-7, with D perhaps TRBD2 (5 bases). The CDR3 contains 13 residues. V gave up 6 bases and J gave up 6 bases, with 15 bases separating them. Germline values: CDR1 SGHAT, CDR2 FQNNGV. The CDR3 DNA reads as TGTGCCAGCAGGCCGGAGAGGGAAAGCGAGCAGTACTTC. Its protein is CASRPERESEQYF.

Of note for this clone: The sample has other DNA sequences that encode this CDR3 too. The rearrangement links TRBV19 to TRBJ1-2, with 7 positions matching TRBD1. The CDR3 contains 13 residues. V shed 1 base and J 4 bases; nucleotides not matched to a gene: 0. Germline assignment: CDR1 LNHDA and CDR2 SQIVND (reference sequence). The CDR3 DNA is TGTGCCAGTAGTATAGGACAGGGCTATGGCTACACCTTC. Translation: CASSIGQGYGYTF.

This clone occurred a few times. This CDR3 is CASSSRLGGGAQETQYF. The CDR3, as DNA: TGCGCCAGCAGCTCCCGATTGGGCGGGGGGGCCCAAGAGACCCAGTACTTC. J is TRBJ2-5 and V is TRBV5-1, with TRBD2 matching over 9 bases. CDR3 length equals 17 residues. The V gene end was trimmed by 3 bases and the J gene end by 1 base; junction bases not matched to a gene: 10. Germline-derived CDR1 and CDR2 are SGHRS and YFSETQ.

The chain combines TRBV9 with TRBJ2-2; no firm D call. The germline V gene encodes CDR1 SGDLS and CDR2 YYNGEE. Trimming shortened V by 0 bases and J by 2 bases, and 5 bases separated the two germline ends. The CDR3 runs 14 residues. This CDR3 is CASSVVGNTGELFF. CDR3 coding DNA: TGTGCCAGCAGCGTAGTGGGTAACACCGGGGAGCTGTTTTTT.

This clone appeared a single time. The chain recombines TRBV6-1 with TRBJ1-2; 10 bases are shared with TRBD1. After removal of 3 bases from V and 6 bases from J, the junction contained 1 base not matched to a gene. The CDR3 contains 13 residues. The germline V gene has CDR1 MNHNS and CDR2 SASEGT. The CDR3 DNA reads TGTGCCAGCAGTGATGGACAGGGGGATGGCTACACCTTC. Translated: CASSDGQGDGYTF.

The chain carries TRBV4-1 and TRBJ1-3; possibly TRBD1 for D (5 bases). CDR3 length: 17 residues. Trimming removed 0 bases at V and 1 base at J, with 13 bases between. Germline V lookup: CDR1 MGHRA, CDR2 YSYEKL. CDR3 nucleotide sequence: TGCGCCAGCAGCCAAGATCTTACAGGCCTATCTGGAAACACCATATATTTT. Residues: CASSQDLTGLSGNTIYF.

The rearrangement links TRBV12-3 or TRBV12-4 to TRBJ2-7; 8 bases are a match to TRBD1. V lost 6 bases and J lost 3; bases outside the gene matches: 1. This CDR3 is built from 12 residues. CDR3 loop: CASRTGGYEQYF. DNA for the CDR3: TGTGCCAGCAGAACAGGGGGCTACGAGCAGTACTTC.

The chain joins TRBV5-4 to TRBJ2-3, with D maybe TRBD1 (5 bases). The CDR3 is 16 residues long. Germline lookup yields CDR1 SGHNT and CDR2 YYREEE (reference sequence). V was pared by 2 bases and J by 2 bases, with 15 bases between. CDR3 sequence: CASSLVNRPSTDTQYF. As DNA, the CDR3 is TGTGCCAGCAGCTTAGTCAACAGGCCTTCCACAGATACGCAGTATTTT.

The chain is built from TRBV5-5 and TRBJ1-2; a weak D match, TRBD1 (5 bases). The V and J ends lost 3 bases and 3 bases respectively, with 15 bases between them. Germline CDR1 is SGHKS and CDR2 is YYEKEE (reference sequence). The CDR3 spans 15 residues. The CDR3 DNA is TGTGCCAGCAGCTCTCCCAGGGCGACCGACTATGGCTACACCTTC. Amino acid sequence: CASSSPRATDYGYTF.

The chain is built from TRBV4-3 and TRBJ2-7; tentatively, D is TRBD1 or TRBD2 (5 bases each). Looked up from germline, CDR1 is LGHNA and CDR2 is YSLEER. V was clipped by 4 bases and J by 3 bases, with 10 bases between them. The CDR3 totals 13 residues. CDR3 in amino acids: CASSRDGYYEQYF. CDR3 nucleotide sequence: TGCGCCAGCAGCCGGGACGGTTACTACGAGCAGTACTTC.

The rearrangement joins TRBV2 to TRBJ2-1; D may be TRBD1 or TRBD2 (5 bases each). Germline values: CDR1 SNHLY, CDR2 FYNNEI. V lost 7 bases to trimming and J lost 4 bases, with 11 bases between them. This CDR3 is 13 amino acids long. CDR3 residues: CASTRDHYNEQFF. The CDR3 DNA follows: TGTGCCAGCACCAGGGACCATTACAATGAGCAGTTCTTC.

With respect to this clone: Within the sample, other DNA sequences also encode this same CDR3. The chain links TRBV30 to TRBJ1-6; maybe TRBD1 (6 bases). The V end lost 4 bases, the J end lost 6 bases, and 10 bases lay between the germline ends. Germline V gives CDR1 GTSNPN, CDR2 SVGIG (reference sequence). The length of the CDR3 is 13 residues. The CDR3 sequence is CAWNRDTNSPLHF. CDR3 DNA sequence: TGTGCCTGGAACAGGGATACTAATTCACCCCTCCACTTT.

The CDR3 is CASSTLDSNTQYF. The CDR3 DNA reads as TGTGCCAGCTCAACCCTGGACAGTAATACGCAGTATTTT. V and J are TRBV18 and TRBJ2-3, with D perhaps TRBD1 (6 bases). The CDR3 runs 13 residues. The V end lost 5 bases, the J end lost 7 bases, and 13 bases lay between the germline ends. Germline loops: CDR1 KGHSH, CDR2 LQKENI.

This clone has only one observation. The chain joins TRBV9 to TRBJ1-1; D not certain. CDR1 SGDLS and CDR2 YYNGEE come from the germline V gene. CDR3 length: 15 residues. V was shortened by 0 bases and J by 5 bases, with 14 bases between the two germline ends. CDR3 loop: CASSVGEPRETEAFF. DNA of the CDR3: TGTGCCAGCAGCGTAGGAGAGCCCCGGGAGACTGAAGCTTTCTTT.

The CDR3: CASSIGGKSGYTF. CDR3 DNA: TGTGCCAGCAGCATCGGGGGCAAAAGTGGCTACACCTTC. The rearrangement uses TRBV3-1 (or the pseudogene TRBV3-2) and TRBJ1-2; D perhaps matches TRBD1 (6 bases). V lost 5 bases and J lost 7, with 14 bases in between. CDR3 length equals 13 residues. Germline CDR1 reads LGHDT; CDR2 reads YNNKEL (reference sequence).